This T cell receptor (beta chain) stems from a study of molecular identifiers for immune sequencing clone quantification. The study, taken as a whole, reports: Should identical TCR molecules share a barcode, the sizes of highly expanded clones could be underestimated. In naive cells, under 1% of molecules belonged to clones above 20 RNA copies, against over 98% in effector cells.

The germline V gene has CDR1 SQVTM and CDR2 ANQGSEA. This CDR3 contains 15 residues. Germline trimming cut 5 bases from V and 5 bases from J; bases unmatched to any gene: 12. This clonotype was observed a few times. The antigen remains unidentified. TCRdb called the PCR reads again in MiXCR, with one record for every CDR3 protein. The sample records approximately 670,000 distinct CDR3 sequences, 20% being singletons. The receptor was derived from a human donor in good health. Some libraries in this study had Jurkat cell RNA spiked in. The rearrangement joins TRBV29-1 to TRBJ2-3; TRBD1 aligns across 8 bases. Source material: naive CD8+ T cells from blood, with Jurkat cell RNA spiked in. Subset denoted: FACS-sorted CD8+CD4-CCR7+CD45RA+ naive T cells. In DNA, the CDR3 is TGCAGCGTTATCGGGACAGGAGGCCACGGAGATACGCAGTATTTT. Its translation: CSVIGTGGHGDTQYF.